Below are 15 T cell receptor beta chains sequenced from a single sample in a study of blood T cell repertoires in COVID-19. Generated by immunoSEQ multiplex PCR, the TCRdb table keeps only in-frame clones and is missing some. Found here are over 85,000 clones, about nine tenths of them singletons; the top ten hold 4% to 5.5%. The material sequenced was peripheral blood. These receptors all come from a woman between 45 and 65 years old with COVID-19, enrolled during active disease.

The rearrangement links TRBV30 to TRBJ2-3, with no clear D. V was trimmed by 1 base and J by 0 bases, leaving 2 bases between them. Germline CDR1 reads GTSNPN; CDR2 reads SVGIG (reference sequence). CDR3 length: 12 amino acids. The CDR3 sequence: CAWSASTDTQYF. The CDR3 bases are TGTGCCTGGAGTGCGAGCACAGATACGCAGTATTTT. The entire variable domain, with the rest obtained from reference TRBV30 and TRBJ2-3, is as follows: SQTIHQWPATLVQPVGSPLSLECTVEGTSNPNLYWYRQAAGRGLQLLFYSVGIGQISSEVPQNLSASRPQDRQFILSSKKLLLSDSGFYLCAWSASTDTQYFGPGTRLTVL.

CDR3 sequence (DNA): TGTGCCACCAGCACCAGACAGGGGGCGATTAGCGAGACCCAGTACTTC. This gives the protein CATSTRQGAISETQYF. This chain uses TRBV15 with TRBJ2-5; 10 positions match TRBD1. The length of the CDR3 is 16 residues. The germline gives CDR1 LNHNV, CDR2 YYDKDF (reference sequence). The V segment lost 4 bases and the J segment 5 bases; nucleotides outside the gene matches: 10.

The V gene is TRBV30, the J gene TRBJ2-1, with 9 bases identical to TRBD2. CDR1 and CDR2 (germline): GTSNPN, SVGIG (reference sequence). V gave up 3 bases and J gave up 4 bases; unmatched junction bases: 4. The CDR3 is 14 residues long. In DNA form, the CDR3 reads TGTGCCTGGAGCCCGGGACTAGCATACAATGAGCAGTTCTTC. It encodes CAWSPGLAYNEQFF.

The rearrangement uses TRBV19 and TRBJ1-6; 10 bases match TRBD1. The J segment lost 7 bases and the V segment lost 10 bases, leaving 7 bases of the junction unmatched. Germline V gene sequence: CDR1 LNHDA, CDR2 SQIVND (reference sequence). The CDR3 has 14 amino acids. CDR3 region: CATDEGQGNSPLHF. CDR3 nucleotides: TGTGCCACCGATGAGGGACAGGGGAATTCACCCCTCCACTTT.

The V call is TRBV25-1, the J call TRBJ2-1; TRBD2 aligns across 9 bases. Per the germline V gene, CDR1 is MGHDK and CDR2 is SYGVNS. Trimming removed 6 bases from V and 4 bases from J; junction bases left unmatched: 4. The CDR3 runs 14 residues. The CDR3 spells CASRAGGLYNEQFF. The CDR3 bases are TGTGCCAGCAGGGCGGGGGGGCTGTACAATGAGCAGTTCTTC.

The CDR3 loop is CASSLGGSGGHLETQYF. CDR3 sequence (DNA): TGTGCCAGCAGCTTGGGGGGGAGCGGGGGTCACCTAGAGACCCAGTACTTC. This chain joins TRBV7-8 and TRBJ2-5, with TRBD2 identical over 8 bases. CDR1 is SGHVS and CDR2 is FQNEAQ in the germline V gene. The trim removed 3 bases at V and 4 bases at J, leaving 13 bases unmatched. The CDR3 has 17 amino acids.

The rearrangement links TRBV5-6 to TRBJ2-2; D not resolved. The V and J ends lost 5 bases and 0 bases respectively, with 17 bases between them. Germline loops: CDR1 SGHDT, CDR2 YYEEEE. This CDR3 comprises 17 residues. This CDR3 is CASSLMRQGANTGELFF. In nucleotides, the CDR3 is TGTGCCAGCAGTCTAATGAGGCAAGGAGCGAACACCGGGGAGCTGTTTTTT. Filled out from reference TRBV5-6 and TRBJ2-2, the complete variable domain reads DAGVTQSPTHLIKTRGQQVTLRCSPKSGHDTVSWYQQALGQGPQFIFQYYEEEERQRGNFPDRFSGHQFPNYSSELNVNALLLGDSALYLCASSLMRQGANTGELFFGEGSRLTVL.

This chain uses TRBV4-2 with TRBJ2-1, with 9 nucleotides matching TRBD1. CDR1 LGHNA and CDR2 YNFKEQ come from the germline V gene. The CDR3 covers 16 residues. The V gene end was trimmed by 6 bases and the J gene end by 7 bases; junction bases not matched to a gene: 13. The CDR3 bases are TGTGCCAGCAGAGAAGTCATGGGACAGGGAACTAATGAGCAGTTCTTC. Encoded protein: CASREVMGQGTNEQFF.

This rearrangement joins TRBV10-3 to TRBJ2-3; weak D call: TRBD2 (6 bases). The V end lost 7 bases, the J end lost 3 bases, and 14 bases lay between the germline ends. This CDR3 spans 14 amino acids. Germline assignment: CDR1 ENHRY and CDR2 SYGVKD. In DNA form, the CDR3 reads TGTGCCATCACCCCAGAGGCGGGAACAGATACGCAGTATTTT. This codes for CAITPEAGTDTQYF.

The chain uses TRBV9 and TRBJ1-3; 9 positions match TRBD1. This CDR3 is built from 18 residues. V lost 3 bases to trimming and J lost 1 base; unmatched junction nucleotides: 11. CDR1 and CDR2 (germline): SGDLS, YYNGEE. CDR3 coding DNA: TGTGCCAGCAGCGCTGGGGCAGGGGGGACAGGGTCTGGAAACACCATATATTTT. Translating gives CASSAGAGGTGSGNTIYF.

The CDR3 protein is CASMPFSNGDYEQYF. The CDR3 DNA follows: TGTGCCAGCATGCCGTTTTCGAACGGGGACTACGAGCAGTACTTC. The chain links TRBV2 to TRBJ2-7, with D perhaps matching TRBD2 (5 bases). Per germline, CDR1 SNHLY and CDR2 FYNNEI. Trimming pared 7 bases from V and 3 bases from J, leaving 19 bases between. This CDR3 spans 15 amino acids. The entire variable domain, with the rest obtained from reference TRBV2 and TRBJ2-7, is as follows: EPEVTQTPSHQVTQMGQEVILRCVPISNHLYFYWYRQILGQKVEFLVSFYNNEISEKSEIFDDQFSVERPDGSNFTLKIRSTKLEDSAMYFCASMPFSNGDYEQYFGPGTRLTVT.

The V gene is TRBV4-3, the J gene TRBJ2-2, with D possibly being TRBD1 (6 bases). Deletions cut 0 bases from V and 5 bases from J, with 10 bases between. Germline-derived CDR1 and CDR2 are LGHNA and YSLEER. This CDR3 comprises 15 residues. CDR3: CASSQETGWTGELFF. CDR3 DNA sequence: TGCGCCAGCAGCCAAGAAACAGGGTGGACCGGGGAGCTGTTTTTT.

The chain recombines TRBV19 with TRBJ1-1; 8 nucleotides agree with TRBD1. This CDR3 spans 14 amino acids. Germline loops: CDR1 LNHDA, CDR2 SQIVND (reference sequence). Trimming took 1 base from V and 11 from J; bases not matched to a gene: 9. The CDR3 DNA is TGTGCCAGTAGTATAGTGCAGGGGGCGAATAAGGCTTTCTTT. It encodes CASSIVQGANKAFF.

The chain uses TRBV6-5 and TRBJ2-2; D remains ambiguous. The CDR3 is 12 residues long. Germline loops: CDR1 MNHEY, CDR2 SVGAGI. V lost 0 bases to trimming and J lost 7 bases, with 3 bases between them. The CDR3 sequence: CASSYSYGELFF. Here the CDR3 DNA reads TGTGCCAGCAGTTACTCATACGGGGAGCTGTTTTTT.

This sequence joins TRBV25-1 and TRBJ1-4; 7 nucleotides agree with TRBD1. CDR1 is MGHDK and CDR2 is SYGVNS in the germline V gene. After removal of 7 bases from V and 4 bases from J, the junction contained 9 bases not matched to a gene. The CDR3 loop spans 15 amino acids. CDR3 amino acids: CASKDRQGGNEKLFF. As DNA, the CDR3 is TGTGCCAGCAAAGACCGACAGGGCGGTAATGAAAAACTGTTTTTT.